This T cell receptor beta chain originates from a study of shared T cell receptors in the human thymus. The germline V and J ends were trimmed by 5 bases and 4 bases, with 20 bases remaining between them. The CDR3 extends over 16 amino acids. Germline lookup yields CDR1 SNHLY and CDR2 FYNNEI. Assay: immunoSEQ multiplex PCR; the TCRdb copy retains only in-frame clones and omits some. The sample contains over 450,000 clones, around 82% of which appear only once. These data were also filed under a second study, of human thymus T cells. That study adds: Each of the donors was a healthy Finnish infant who was undergoing open corrective cardiac surgery for congenital heart defects. Corrective cardiac operations yielded the resected thymus tissue. The authors found apparently biased V and J gene usage in thymic and blood repertoires.

This chain uses TRBV2 with TRBJ2-5, with a possible D match to TRBD2 (6 bases). Sequences were obtained from thymocytes. The clonotype comes from a boy under two years old with a congenital heart defect. The DNA of the CDR3 is TGTGCCAGCAGTCCGCGTCTAGCGACCCCACTAGAGACCCAGTACTTC. This sequence encodes CASSPRLATPLETQYF.